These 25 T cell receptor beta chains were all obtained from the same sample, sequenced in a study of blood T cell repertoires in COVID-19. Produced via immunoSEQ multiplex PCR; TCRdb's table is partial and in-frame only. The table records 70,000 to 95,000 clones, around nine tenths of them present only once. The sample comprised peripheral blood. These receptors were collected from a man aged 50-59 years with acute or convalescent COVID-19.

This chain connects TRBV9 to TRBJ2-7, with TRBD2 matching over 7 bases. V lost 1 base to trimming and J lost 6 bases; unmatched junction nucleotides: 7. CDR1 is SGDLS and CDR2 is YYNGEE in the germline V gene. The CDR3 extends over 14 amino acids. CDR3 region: CASSVLAGMSEQYF. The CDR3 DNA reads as TGTGCCAGCAGCGTATTAGCGGGTATGAGCGAGCAGTACTTC.

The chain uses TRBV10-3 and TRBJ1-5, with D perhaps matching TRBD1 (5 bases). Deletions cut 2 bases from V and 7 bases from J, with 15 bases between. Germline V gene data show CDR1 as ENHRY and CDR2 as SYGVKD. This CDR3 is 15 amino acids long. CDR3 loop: CAISEVGQGEQPQHF. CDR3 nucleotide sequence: TGTGCCATCAGTGAGGTGGGGCAGGGCGAACAGCCCCAGCATTTT.

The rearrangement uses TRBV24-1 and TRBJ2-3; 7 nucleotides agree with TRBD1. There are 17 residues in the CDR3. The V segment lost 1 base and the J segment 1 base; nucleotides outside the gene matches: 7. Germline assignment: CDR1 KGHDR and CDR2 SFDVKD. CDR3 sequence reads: CATSDFTGAQGTDTQYF. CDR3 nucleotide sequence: TGTGCCACCAGTGATTTTACAGGGGCGCAGGGCACAGATACGCAGTATTTT.

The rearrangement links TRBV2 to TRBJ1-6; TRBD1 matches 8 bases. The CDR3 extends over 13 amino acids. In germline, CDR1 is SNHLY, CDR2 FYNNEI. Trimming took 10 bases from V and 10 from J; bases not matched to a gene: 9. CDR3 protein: CATQQGVRSPLHF. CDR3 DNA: TGTGCCACCCAACAGGGGGTCAGGTCACCCCTCCACTTT.

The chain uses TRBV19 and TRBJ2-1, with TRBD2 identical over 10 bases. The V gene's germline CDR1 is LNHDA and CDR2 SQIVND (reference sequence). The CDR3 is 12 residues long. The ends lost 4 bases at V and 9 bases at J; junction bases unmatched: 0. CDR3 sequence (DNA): TGTGCCAGTAGTACTAGCGGGGGTGAGCAGTTCTTC. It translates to CASSTSGGEQFF. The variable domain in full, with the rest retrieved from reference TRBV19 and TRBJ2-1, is DGGITQSPKYLFRKEGQNVTLSCEQNLNHDAMYWYRQDPGQGLRLIYYSQIVNDFQKGDIAEGYSVSREKKESFPLTVTSAQKNPTAFYLCASSTSGGEQFFGPGTRLTVL.

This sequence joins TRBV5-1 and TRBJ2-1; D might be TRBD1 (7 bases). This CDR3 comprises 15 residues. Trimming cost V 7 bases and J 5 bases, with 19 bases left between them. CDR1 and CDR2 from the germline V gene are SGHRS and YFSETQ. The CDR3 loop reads CASLEGARMDNEQFF. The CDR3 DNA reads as TGCGCCAGCCTGGAGGGGGCGAGAATGGACAATGAGCAGTTCTTC.

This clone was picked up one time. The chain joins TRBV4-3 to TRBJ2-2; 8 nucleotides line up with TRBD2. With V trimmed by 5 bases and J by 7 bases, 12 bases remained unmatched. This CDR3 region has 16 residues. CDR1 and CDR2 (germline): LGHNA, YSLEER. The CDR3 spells CASSYSRGGKGGELFF. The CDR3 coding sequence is TGCGCCAGCAGCTACAGCCGGGGGGGAAAAGGCGGGGAGCTGTTTTTT.

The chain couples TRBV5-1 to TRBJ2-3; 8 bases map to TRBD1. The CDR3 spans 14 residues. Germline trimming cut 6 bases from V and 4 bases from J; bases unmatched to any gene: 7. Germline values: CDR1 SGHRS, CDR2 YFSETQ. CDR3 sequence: CASTHQGAPDTQYF. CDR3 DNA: TGCGCCAGCACCCATCAGGGGGCTCCAGATACGCAGTATTTT.

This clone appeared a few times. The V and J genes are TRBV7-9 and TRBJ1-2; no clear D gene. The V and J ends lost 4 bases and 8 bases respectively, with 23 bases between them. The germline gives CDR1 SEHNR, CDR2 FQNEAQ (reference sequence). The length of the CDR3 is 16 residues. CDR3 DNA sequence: TGTGCCAGCAGCTCCCTCCGAGGAGGAACATGGCTAGGCTACACCTTC. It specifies CASSSLRGGTWLGYTF.

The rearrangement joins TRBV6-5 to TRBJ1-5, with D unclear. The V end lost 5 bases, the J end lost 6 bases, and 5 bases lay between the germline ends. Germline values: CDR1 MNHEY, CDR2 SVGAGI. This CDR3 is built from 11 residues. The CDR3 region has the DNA TGTGCCAGCAGTCAATTTCAGCCCCAGCATTTT. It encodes CASSQFQPQHF.

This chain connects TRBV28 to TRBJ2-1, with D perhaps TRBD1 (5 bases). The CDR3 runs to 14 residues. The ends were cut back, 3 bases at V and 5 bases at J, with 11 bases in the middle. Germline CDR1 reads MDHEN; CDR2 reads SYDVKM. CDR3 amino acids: CASSFTGSDNEQFF. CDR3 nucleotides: TGTGCCAGCAGTTTTACAGGCTCAGACAATGAGCAGTTCTTC. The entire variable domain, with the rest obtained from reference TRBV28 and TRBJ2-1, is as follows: DVKVTQSSRYLVKRTGEKVFLECVQDMDHENMFWYRQDPGLGLRLIYFSYDVKMKEKGDIPEGYSVSREKKERFSLILESASTNQTSMYLCASSFTGSDNEQFFGPGTRLTVL.

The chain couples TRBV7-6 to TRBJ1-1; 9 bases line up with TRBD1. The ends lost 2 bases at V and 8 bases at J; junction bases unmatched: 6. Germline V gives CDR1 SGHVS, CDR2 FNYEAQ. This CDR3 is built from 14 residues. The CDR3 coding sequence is TGTGCCAGCAGCTTAACTACAGGGGGCAGGGAAGCTTTCTTT. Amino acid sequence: CASSLTTGGREAFF.

CDR3 in amino acids: CASSQTRTDTQYF. In DNA, the CDR3 is TGTGCCAGCAGCCAAACTAGGACAGATACGCAGTATTTT. The chain has TRBV3-1 (or the pseudogene TRBV3-2) and TRBJ2-3; weak D call: TRBD2 (5 bases). Trimming shortened V by 2 bases and J by 3 bases, and 6 bases separated the two germline ends. This CDR3 has 13 residues. The germline V gene has CDR1 LGHDT and CDR2 YNNKEL (reference sequence).

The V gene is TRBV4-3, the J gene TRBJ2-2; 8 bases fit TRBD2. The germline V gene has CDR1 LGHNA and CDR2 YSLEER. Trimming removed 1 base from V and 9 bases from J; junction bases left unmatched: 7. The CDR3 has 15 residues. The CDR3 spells CASSQGGSGARELFF. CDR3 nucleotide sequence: TGCGCCAGCAGCCAAGGCGGTAGCGGGGCCAGGGAGCTGTTTTTT.

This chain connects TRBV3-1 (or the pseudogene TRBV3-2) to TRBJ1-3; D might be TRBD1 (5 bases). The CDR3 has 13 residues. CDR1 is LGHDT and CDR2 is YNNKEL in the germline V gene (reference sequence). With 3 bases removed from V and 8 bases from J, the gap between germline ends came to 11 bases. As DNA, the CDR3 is TGTGCCAGCAGCCAGGGTCAGGGATACACCATATATTTT. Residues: CASSQGQGYTIYF.

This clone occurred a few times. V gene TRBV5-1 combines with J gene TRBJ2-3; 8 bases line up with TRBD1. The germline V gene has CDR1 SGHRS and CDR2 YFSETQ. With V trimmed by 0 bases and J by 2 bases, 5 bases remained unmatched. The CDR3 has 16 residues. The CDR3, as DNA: TGCGCCAGCAGCTTGGCGGTCAGGGGGCCCACAGATACGCAGTATTTT. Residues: CASSLAVRGPTDTQYF.

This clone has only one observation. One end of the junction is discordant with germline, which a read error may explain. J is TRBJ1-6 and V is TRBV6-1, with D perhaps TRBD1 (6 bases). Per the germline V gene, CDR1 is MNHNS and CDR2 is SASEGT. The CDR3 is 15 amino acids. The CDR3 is CASREGGGRGSPLHF. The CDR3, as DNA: TGTGCCAGCAGGGAAGGGGGGGGTCGGGGTTCACCCCTCCACTTT.

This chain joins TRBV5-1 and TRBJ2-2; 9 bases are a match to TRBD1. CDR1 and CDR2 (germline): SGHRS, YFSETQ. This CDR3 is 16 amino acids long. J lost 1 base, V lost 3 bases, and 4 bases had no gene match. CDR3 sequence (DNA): TGCGCCAGCAGCTGGGCGGGACAGGGGAACACCGGGGAGCTGTTTTTT. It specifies CASSWAGQGNTGELFF.

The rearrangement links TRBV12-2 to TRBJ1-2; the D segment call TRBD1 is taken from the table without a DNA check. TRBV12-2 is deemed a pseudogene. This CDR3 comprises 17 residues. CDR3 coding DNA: TGTGCAAGTCGCCCCCTCCAGGGCCAGGAGTCTAACTATGGCTACACCTTC. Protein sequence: CASRPLQGQESNYGYTF.

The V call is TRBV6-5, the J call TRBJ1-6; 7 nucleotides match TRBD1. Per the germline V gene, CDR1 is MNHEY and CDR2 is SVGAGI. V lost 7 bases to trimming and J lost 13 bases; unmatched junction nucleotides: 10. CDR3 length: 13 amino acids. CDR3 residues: CASNPGQVEPLHF. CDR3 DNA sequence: TGTGCCAGCAACCCTGGACAGGTTGAGCCCCTCCACTTT.

The CDR3 coding sequence is TGTGCCAGCAGGCCTAGCGCCACAGATACGCAGTATTTT. As protein: CASRPSATDTQYF. The chain employs TRBV28 and TRBJ2-3, with D tentatively TRBD2 (6 bases). This CDR3 is built from 13 residues. V was shortened by 6 bases and J by 2 bases, with 9 bases between the two germline ends. Germline-derived CDR1 and CDR2 are MDHEN and SYDVKM.

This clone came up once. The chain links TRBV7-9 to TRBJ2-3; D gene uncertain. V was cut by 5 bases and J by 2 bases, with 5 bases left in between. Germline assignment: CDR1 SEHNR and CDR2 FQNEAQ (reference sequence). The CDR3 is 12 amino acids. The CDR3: CASSPYTDTQYF. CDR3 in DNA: TGTGCCAGCAGCCCCTACACAGATACGCAGTATTTT. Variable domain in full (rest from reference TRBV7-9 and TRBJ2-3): DTGVSQNPRHKITKRGQNVTFRCDPISEHNRLYWYRQTLGQGPEFLTYFQNEAQLEKSRLLSDRFSAERPKGSFSTLEIQRTEQGDSAMYLCASSPYTDTQYFGPGTRLTVL.

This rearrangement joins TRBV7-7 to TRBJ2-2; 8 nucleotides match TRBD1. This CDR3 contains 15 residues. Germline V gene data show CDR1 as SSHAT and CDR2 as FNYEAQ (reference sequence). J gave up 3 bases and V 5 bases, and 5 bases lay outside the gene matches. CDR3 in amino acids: CASSPTGADTGELFF. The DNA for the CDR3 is TGTGCCAGCAGCCCGACAGGGGCGGACACCGGGGAGCTGTTTTTT.

CDR3 in DNA: TGCGCCAGCAGTGAGTCCTCCTCCTACAATGAGCAGTTCTTC. It translates to CASSESSSYNEQFF. This sequence joins TRBV10-2 and TRBJ2-1; D unclear. This CDR3 has 14 residues. Germline V gives CDR1 WSHSY, CDR2 SAAADI. Between the trimmed V and J ends, which lost 0 bases and 0 bases, there was a span of 3 bases.

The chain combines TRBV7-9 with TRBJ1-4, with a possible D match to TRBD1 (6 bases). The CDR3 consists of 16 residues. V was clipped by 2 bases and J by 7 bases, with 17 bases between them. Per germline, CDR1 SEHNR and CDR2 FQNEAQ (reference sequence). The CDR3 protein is CASSLSSGAVGEKLFF. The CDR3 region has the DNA TGTGCCAGCAGCTTATCCTCAGGGGCGGTGGGTGAAAAACTGTTTTTT.